The 24 T cell receptor beta chains presented below share a single source sample, sequenced in a study of cytomegalovirus exposure and HLA in healthy donors. PCR was performed using 60 Vbeta and 13 Jbeta primers. The repertoire was sequenced with immunoSEQ multiplex PCR; TCRdb's copy has only in-frame clones and lacks some. The profile shows roughly 68,000 clones, 60% to 85% of them singletons. The sequenced sample was PBMCs. These receptors were taken from a male donor in good health and CMV-seropositive.

Only one count was recorded for this clone. The genes are TRBV5-6 and TRBJ2-2; TRBD1 matches at 7 bases. The CDR3 runs to 16 residues. The germline gives CDR1 SGHDT, CDR2 YYEEEE. The V and J ends lost 1 base and 2 bases, in that order; junction bases with no gene match: 5. In nucleotides, the CDR3 is TGTGCCAGCAGCTTGTTCGACAGGGACAACACCGGGGAGCTGTTTTTT. It translates to CASSLFDRDNTGELFF.

The chain carries TRBV6-8 and TRBJ1-1; D is possibly TRBD1 (6 bases). V lost 6 bases, J lost 0 bases, and 14 bases lay in between. The CDR3 totals 15 residues. From germline, CDR1 is MNHGY and CDR2 SAAAGT. The CDR3 loop is CASSQNRVLNTEAFF. The CDR3 DNA reads TGTGCCAGCAGCCAGAACAGGGTCTTGAACACTGAAGCTTTCTTT.

This clone was counted between two and nine times. This chain connects TRBV6-1 to TRBJ1-5; 7 nucleotides agree with TRBD1. The V gene end was trimmed by 6 bases and the J gene end by 3 bases; junction bases not matched to a gene: 2. The CDR3 is 13 residues long. CDR1 and CDR2 from the germline V gene are MNHNS and SASEGT. The chain's CDR3 is CASRGQTNQPQHF. CDR3 DNA: TGTGCCAGCAGGGGACAGACCAATCAGCCCCAGCATTTT.

The CDR3 DNA reads as TGTGCCAGCAGCGCCTCGACAGGGATGTTTGATTCACCCCTCCACTTT. Translating it yields CASSASTGMFDSPLHF. The rearrangement joins TRBV9 to TRBJ1-6, with 7 bases matching TRBD1. After removal of 3 bases from V and 8 bases from J, the junction contained 11 bases not matched to a gene. Germline loops: CDR1 SGDLS, CDR2 YYNGEE. This CDR3 region has 16 residues.

In this sample, this clone turned up once. The chain carries TRBV10-3 and TRBJ1-6; weak D call: TRBD1 (6 bases). Germline CDR1 and CDR2: ENHRY and SYGVKD. The CDR3 sequence is 18 residues long. With 4 bases removed from V and 11 bases from J, the gap between germline ends came to 27 bases. CDR3 sequence: CAISAAGEVLEVSAPLHF. CDR3 DNA sequence: TGTGCCATCAGTGCGGCAGGGGAAGTCTTGGAGGTCTCTGCACCCCTCCACTTT.

The chain joins TRBV10-2 to TRBJ1-4; a weak D match, TRBD1 (6 bases). The CDR3 covers 12 residues. The germline V and J ends were trimmed by 2 bases and 13 bases, with 11 bases remaining between them. CDR1 and CDR2 from the germline V gene are WSHSY and SAAADI. CDR3 nucleotide sequence: TGCGCCAGCAGTGAGATGGACAGAGGACTGTTTTTT. Protein: CASSEMDRGLFF.

This chain joins TRBV6-6 and TRBJ2-5; 9 positions match TRBD2. The V segment lost 2 bases and the J segment 6 bases; nucleotides outside the gene matches: 7. Germline-derived CDR1 and CDR2 are MNHNY and SVGAGI (reference sequence). The CDR3 sequence is 15 residues long. CDR3 sequence: CASSYRAGGMQTQYF. Written as DNA, the CDR3 is TGTGCCAGCAGTTACCGGGCGGGGGGGATGCAGACCCAGTACTTC.

CDR3 nucleotides: TGTGCCAGCAGCGTGGGCGGGGGGACCACCTACGAGCAGTACTTC. Translating gives CASSVGGGTTYEQYF. The rearrangement links TRBV9 to TRBJ2-7; 8 bases map to TRBD2. CDR3 length: 15 residues. Germline trimming cut 2 bases from V and 2 bases from J; bases unmatched to any gene: 6. Germline V gene sequence: CDR1 SGDLS, CDR2 YYNGEE.

This clone was seen once. The V and J genes are TRBV30 and TRBJ1-1, with TRBD1 identical over 12 bases. This CDR3 has 16 amino acids. Germline loops: CDR1 GTSNPN, CDR2 SVGIG (reference sequence). The junction had 14 bases not matched to a gene; V was cut back by 3 bases and J by 9 bases. The DNA for the CDR3 is TGTGCCTGGAGCGTCGGGACAGGGGGCAACTGGGGGAAAGCTTTCTTT. This codes for CAWSVGTGGNWGKAFF.

The chain has TRBV5-6 and TRBJ2-5; D gene uncertain. The J call may not be correct, given that the DNA end is closer to TRBJ2-7. This CDR3 contains 12 residues. Germline V CDR1 and CDR2: SGHDT, YYEEEE. This CDR3 reads CASSLGAYEQYF. The CDR3 coding sequence is TGTGCCAGCAGCTTGGGCGCCTACGAGCAGTACTTC.

The J gene is TRBJ1-1, the V gene TRBV7-8; D is ambiguous. Germline CDR1 and CDR2: SGHVS and FQNEAQ. CDR3 length: 13 residues. The germline V and J ends were trimmed by 3 bases and 5 bases, with 10 bases remaining between them. The CDR3 bases are TGTGCCAGCAGCTTGTCCGGAGGTACTGAAGCTTTCTTT. This encodes CASSLSGGTEAFF.

V usage is TRBV5-1 and J usage is TRBJ2-2; D might be TRBD1 (6 bases). V lost 4 bases and J 6 bases, leaving 13 bases between the germline ends. Looked up from germline, CDR1 is SGHRS and CDR2 is YFSETQ. CDR3 length: 14 amino acids. This CDR3 reads CASSPTEGAGELFF. The CDR3 nucleotides read TGCGCCAGCAGCCCGACCGAGGGGGCCGGGGAGCTGTTTTTT.

The J gene is TRBJ1-1, the V gene TRBV5-4; D unclear. This CDR3 comprises 15 residues. Germline V gene sequence: CDR1 SGHNT, CDR2 YYREEE (reference sequence). Trimming pared 0 bases from V and 1 base from J, leaving 10 bases between. CDR3 sequence: CASSLDPEPNTEAFF. The DNA of the CDR3 is TGTGCCAGCAGCTTGGATCCAGAACCGAACACTGAAGCTTTCTTT.

This chain connects TRBV6-5 to TRBJ2-3; TRBD2 aligns across 8 bases. The ends lost 8 bases at V and 2 bases at J; junction bases unmatched: 3. Germline V CDR1 and CDR2: MNHEY, SVGAGI. The CDR3 extends over 13 amino acids. CDR3 nucleotides: TGTGCCAGCCGAGCGGGAGTCACAGATACGCAGTATTTT. Its protein product is CASRAGVTDTQYF.

The V call is TRBV6-6, the J call TRBJ2-1; 7 nucleotides align to TRBD1. This CDR3 spans 15 amino acids. Unmatched junction bases numbered 2, after V lost 3 bases and J lost 0 bases. The germline V gene encodes CDR1 MNHNY and CDR2 SVGAGI (reference sequence). CDR3 sequence reads: CASSYGTDSYNEQFF. In nucleotides, the CDR3 is TGTGCCAGCAGTTATGGGACAGACTCCTACAATGAGCAGTTCTTC.

V is TRBV5-6 and J is TRBJ2-2; D possibly corresponds to TRBD2 (6 bases). This CDR3 contains 16 residues. CDR1 and CDR2 from the germline V gene are SGHDT and YYEEEE. Trimming stripped 0 bases from V and 0 bases from J, with 9 bases between. The CDR3 region has the DNA TGTGCCAGCAGCTTGGGGGTAGCGGCGAACACCGGGGAGCTGTTTTTT. Translation: CASSLGVAANTGELFF.

The gene calls are TRBV5-4 and TRBJ2-2, with 10 bases lining up with TRBD1. V shed 6 bases and J 1 base; nucleotides not matched to a gene: 15. Germline V lookup: CDR1 SGHNT, CDR2 YYREEE (reference sequence). The CDR3 is 19 residues long. The CDR3 sequence is CASTRSGTGVILNTGELFF. Here the CDR3 DNA reads TGTGCCAGCACCCGAAGCGGGACAGGGGTGATCCTGAACACCGGGGAGCTGTTTTTT.

The chain combines TRBV15 with TRBJ2-7; 13 nucleotides agree with TRBD2. From germline, CDR1 is LNHNV and CDR2 YYDKDF (reference sequence). This CDR3 has 15 amino acids. The ends lost 6 bases at V and 5 bases at J; junction bases unmatched: 7. CDR3 DNA sequence: TGTGCCACCAGTAATCGACTAGCGGGGGGCCACGAGCAGTACTTC. Residues: CATSNRLAGGHEQYF.

The V and J genes are TRBV9 and TRBJ1-4; the match to TRBD1 covers 11 bases. The J segment lost 6 bases and the V segment lost 2 bases, leaving 3 bases of the junction unmatched. This CDR3 spans 15 amino acids. The V gene's germline CDR1 is SGDLS and CDR2 YYNGEE. The CDR3 DNA reads as TGTGCCAGCAGCGTCGGGACAGGGGGAGATGAAAAACTGTTTTTT. Its protein product is CASSVGTGGDEKLFF.

The rearrangement uses TRBV19 and TRBJ1-6; D gene ambiguous. The CDR3 spans 13 residues. The germline V gene has CDR1 LNHDA and CDR2 SQIVND (reference sequence). The germline V and J ends were trimmed by 7 bases and 6 bases, with 10 bases remaining between them. CDR3: CASTLSLNSPLHF. The CDR3 coding sequence is TGTGCCAGTACGTTGAGCCTTAATTCACCCCTCCACTTT. The full variable domain, with the rest looked up from reference TRBV19 and TRBJ1-6, is DGGITQSPKYLFRKEGQNVTLSCEQNLNHDAMYWYRQDPGQGLRLIYYSQIVNDFQKGDIAEGYSVSREKKESFPLTVTSAQKNPTAFYLCASTLSLNSPLHFGNGTRLTVT.

The CDR3 loop reads CAWSVRGGSRGTGELFF. For the CDR3, the DNA is TGTGCCTGGAGTGTACGTGGGGGGTCTCGAGGCACCGGGGAGCTGTTTTTT. J is TRBJ2-2 and V is TRBV30, with TRBD2 as a possible D gene (6 bases). Trimming took off 0 bases at V and 4 bases at J, with 18 bases between the two ends. Germline-derived CDR1 and CDR2 are GTSNPN and SVGIG (reference sequence). The CDR3 totals 17 residues.

The rearrangement uses TRBV19 and TRBJ2-7, with 7 bases identical to TRBD1. Looked up from germline, CDR1 is LNHDA and CDR2 is SQIVND (reference sequence). The CDR3 is 13 residues long. Trimming removed 10 bases from V and 6 bases from J; junction bases left unmatched: 12. The CDR3 reads CATRRDSSFEQYF. For the CDR3, the DNA is TGTGCCACCCGACGGGACAGTTCGTTCGAGCAGTACTTC.

V gene TRBV5-3 combines with J gene TRBJ2-7; TRBD2 agrees at 7 bases. TRBV5-3 belongs to the ORF category, with a function that is uncertain. The CDR3 runs 16 residues. V lost 3 bases to trimming and J lost 4 bases; unmatched junction nucleotides: 13. As DNA, the CDR3 is TGTGCCAGAAGCTGGCAAGGGGCGGGGGTTTCTTACGAGCAGTACTTC. Translation: CARSWQGAGVSYEQYF.

This clone was recorded only once. This chain links TRBV10-1 with TRBJ2-7; 12 nucleotides line up with TRBD1. Germline-derived CDR1 and CDR2 are WNHNN and SYGVQD (reference sequence). The CDR3 runs to 17 residues. V trimming: 2 bases; J trimming: 2 bases; junction bases outside the gene matches: 7. CDR3 residues: CASSERRDRGLTYEQYF. The CDR3 region has the DNA TGCGCCAGCAGTGAGCGACGGGACAGGGGGCTAACCTACGAGCAGTACTTC.